This T cell receptor beta chain stems from a study of identical twins. Study-wide points: In zero-insertion analyses, partial confounding could arise from invariant MAIT and iNKT cells. Models predicted less out-of-frame TCR alpha sharing in monozygotic twins than was found.

V lost 3 bases and J lost 1, with 12 bases in between. Germline-derived CDR1 and CDR2 are SEHNR and FQNEAQ (reference sequence). There are 15 residues in the CDR3. TCRdb used MiXCR to reprocess the 5' RACE reads, holding one entry per CDR3 protein. Altogether about 530,000 distinct CDR3 sequences are present, roughly 15% being singletons, with the ten largest covering roughly 0.4%. In regard to this clonotype: Its target is not known.

Another study also made use of these data, one on yellow fever vaccine responses in identical twins.

Material: CD4+ T cells sorted from blood. The rearrangement links TRBV7-9 to TRBJ2-5; D tentatively reads TRBD1 or TRBD2 (6 bases each). The receptor comes from a woman between 18 and 29 years old in good health. The chain's CDR3 is CASSFLGGTQETQYF. Here the CDR3 DNA reads TGTGCCAGCAGCTTTCTAGGGGGGACCCAAGAGACCCAGTACTTC.